One sample yielded the 3 T cell receptor beta chains listed below, sequenced in a study of cytotoxic CD8 clonotypes in ibrutinib-treated CLL. Repertoires were generated with immunoSEQ multiplex PCR, while TCRdb's copy carries only in-frame clones and drops some. The sample has 150,000 or so clones; over 75% are singletons. Source: PBMCs, taken after 24 months of ibrutinib treatment. These receptors were taken from a human donor with chronic lymphocytic leukemia.

This clone was seen once. This chain links TRBV10-3 with TRBJ1-5; 7 bases are shared with TRBD1. The germline V gene encodes CDR1 ENHRY and CDR2 SYGVKD. Trimming cost V 2 bases and J 1 base; bases outside gene matches: 17. This CDR3 comprises 20 residues. The CDR3: CAISELDRDSIKVSNQPQHF. The CDR3 nucleotides are TGTGCCATCAGTGAGCTCGACCGGGACAGTATAAAGGTGAGCAATCAGCCCCAGCATTTT.

The gene calls are TRBV10-3 and TRBJ1-2; possible D gene TRBD1, 6 bases. V shed 6 bases and J shed 4 bases, with 12 bases lying between them. Germline CDR1 ENHRY, CDR2 SYGVKD. The CDR3 loop spans 13 amino acids. CDR3 loop: CAIRATGSYGYTF. The CDR3, as DNA: TGTGCCATCAGGGCAACAGGGTCCTATGGCTACACCTTC.

V is TRBV6-5 and J is TRBJ1-1; D remains ambiguous. In germline, CDR1 is MNHEY, CDR2 SVGAGI. The CDR3 extends over 13 amino acids. Trimming pared 0 bases from V and 3 bases from J, leaving 5 bases between. For the CDR3, the DNA is TGTGCCAGCAGTTACTCAAGTGACACTGAAGCTTTCTTT. It translates to CASSYSSDTEAFF.